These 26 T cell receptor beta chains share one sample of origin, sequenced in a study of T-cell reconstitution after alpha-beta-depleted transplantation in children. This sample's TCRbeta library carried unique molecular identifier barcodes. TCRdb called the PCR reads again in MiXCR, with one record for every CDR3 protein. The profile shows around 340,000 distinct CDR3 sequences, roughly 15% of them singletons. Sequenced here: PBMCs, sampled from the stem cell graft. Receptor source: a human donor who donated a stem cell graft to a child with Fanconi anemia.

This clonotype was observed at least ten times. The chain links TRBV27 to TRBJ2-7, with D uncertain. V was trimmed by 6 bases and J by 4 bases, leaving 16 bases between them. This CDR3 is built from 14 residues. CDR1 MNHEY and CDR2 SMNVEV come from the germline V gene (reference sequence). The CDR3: CASSPDPRAYEQYV. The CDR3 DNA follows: TGTGCCAGCAGCCCTGACCCCAGAGCATACGAGCAGTACGTC.

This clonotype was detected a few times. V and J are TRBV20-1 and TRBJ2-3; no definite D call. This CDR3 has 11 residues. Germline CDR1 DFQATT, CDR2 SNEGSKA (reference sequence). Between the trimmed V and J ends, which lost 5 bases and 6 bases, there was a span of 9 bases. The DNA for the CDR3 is TGCAGTGCTCTGAATTTGGATACGCAGTATTTT. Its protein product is CSALNLDTQYF.

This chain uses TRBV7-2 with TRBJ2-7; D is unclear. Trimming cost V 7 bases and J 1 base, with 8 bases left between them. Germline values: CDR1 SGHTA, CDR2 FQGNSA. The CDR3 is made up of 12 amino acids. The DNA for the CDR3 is TGTGCCAGCAACGACGGTTCCTACGAGCAGTACTTC. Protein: CASNDGSYEQYF. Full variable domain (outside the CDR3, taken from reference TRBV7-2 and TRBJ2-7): GAGVSQSPSNKVTEKGKDVELRCDPISGHTALYWYRQSLGQGLEFLIYFQGNSAPDKSGLPSDRFSAERTGGSVSTLTIQRTQQEDSAVYLCASNDGSYEQYFGPGTRLTVT.

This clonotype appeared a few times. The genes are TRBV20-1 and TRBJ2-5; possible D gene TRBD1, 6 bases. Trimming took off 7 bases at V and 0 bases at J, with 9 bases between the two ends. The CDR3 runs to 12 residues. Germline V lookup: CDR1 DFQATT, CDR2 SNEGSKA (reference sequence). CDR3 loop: CSGQANQETQYF. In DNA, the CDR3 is TGCAGTGGACAGGCCAACCAAGAGACCCAGTACTTC.

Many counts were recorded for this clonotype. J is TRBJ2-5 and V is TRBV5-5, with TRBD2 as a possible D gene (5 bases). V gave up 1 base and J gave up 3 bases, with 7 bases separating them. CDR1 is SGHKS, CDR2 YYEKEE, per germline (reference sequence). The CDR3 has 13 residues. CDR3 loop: CASSLPGKETQYF. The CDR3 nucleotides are TGTGCCAGCAGCTTGCCCGGGAAAGAGACCCAGTACTTC.

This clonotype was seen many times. CDR3 loop: CSVRQELNQPQHF. DNA of the CDR3: TGCAGCGTTAGACAGGAGTTAAATCAGCCCCAGCATTTT. The chain links TRBV29-1 to TRBJ1-5; D might be TRBD1 (6 bases). The CDR3 extends over 13 amino acids. In germline, CDR1 is SQVTM, CDR2 ANQGSEA. V lost 5 bases, J lost 4 bases, and 12 bases lay in between.

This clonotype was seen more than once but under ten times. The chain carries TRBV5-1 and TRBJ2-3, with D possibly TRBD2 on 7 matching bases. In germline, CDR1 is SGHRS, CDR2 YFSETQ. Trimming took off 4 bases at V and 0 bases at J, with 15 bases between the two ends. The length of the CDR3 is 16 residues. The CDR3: CASSGGAAGSTDTQYF. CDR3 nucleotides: TGCGCCAGCAGCGGGGGGGCCGCTGGGAGCACAGATACGCAGTATTTT.

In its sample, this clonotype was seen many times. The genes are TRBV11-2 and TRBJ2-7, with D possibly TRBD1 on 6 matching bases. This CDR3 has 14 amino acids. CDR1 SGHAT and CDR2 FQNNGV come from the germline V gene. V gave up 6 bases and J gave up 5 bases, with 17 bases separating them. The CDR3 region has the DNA TGTGCCAGCAGACTGACAGGATCCGGCAACGAGCAGTACTTC. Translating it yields CASRLTGSGNEQYF.

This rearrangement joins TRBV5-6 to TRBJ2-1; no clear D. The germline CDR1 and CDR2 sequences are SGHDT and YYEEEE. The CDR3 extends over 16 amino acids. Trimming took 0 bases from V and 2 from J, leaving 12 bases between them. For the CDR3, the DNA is TGTGCCAGCAGCTTGGAGGTTGAAGTCCCCTACAATGAGCAGTTCTTC. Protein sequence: CASSLEVEVPYNEQFF. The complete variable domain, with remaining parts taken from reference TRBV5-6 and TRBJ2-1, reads DAGVTQSPTHLIKTRGQQVTLRCSPKSGHDTVSWYQQALGQGPQFIFQYYEEEERQRGNFPDRFSGHQFPNYSSELNVNALLLGDSALYLCASSLEVEVPYNEQFFGPGTRLTVL.

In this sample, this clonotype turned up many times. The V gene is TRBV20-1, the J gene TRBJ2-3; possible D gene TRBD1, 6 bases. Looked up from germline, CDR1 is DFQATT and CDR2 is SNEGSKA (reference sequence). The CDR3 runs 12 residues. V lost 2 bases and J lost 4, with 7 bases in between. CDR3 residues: CSARKGADTQYF. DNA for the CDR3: TGCAGTGCTAGAAAGGGGGCAGATACGCAGTATTTT.

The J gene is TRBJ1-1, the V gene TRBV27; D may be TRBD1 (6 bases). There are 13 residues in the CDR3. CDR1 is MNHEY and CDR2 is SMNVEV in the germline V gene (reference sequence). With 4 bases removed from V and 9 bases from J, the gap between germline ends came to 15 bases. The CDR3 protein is CASSSTPRGKAFF. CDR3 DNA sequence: TGTGCCAGCAGTTCCACTCCCAGGGGCAAAGCTTTCTTT.

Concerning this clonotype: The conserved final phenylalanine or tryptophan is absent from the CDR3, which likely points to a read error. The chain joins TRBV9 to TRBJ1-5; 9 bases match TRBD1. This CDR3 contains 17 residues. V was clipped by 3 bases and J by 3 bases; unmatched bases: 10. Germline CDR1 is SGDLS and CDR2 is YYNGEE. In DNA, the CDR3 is TGTGCCAGCAGCGAGGGGCCCGGGACAGGGAACAATCAGCCCCAGCATTGT. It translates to CASSEGPGTGNNQPQHC.

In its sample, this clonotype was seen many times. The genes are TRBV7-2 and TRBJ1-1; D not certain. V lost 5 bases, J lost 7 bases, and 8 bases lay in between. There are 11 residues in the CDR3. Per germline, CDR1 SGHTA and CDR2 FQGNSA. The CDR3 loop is CASSLDFEAFF. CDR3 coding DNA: TGTGCCAGCAGCCTCGACTTTGAAGCTTTCTTT.

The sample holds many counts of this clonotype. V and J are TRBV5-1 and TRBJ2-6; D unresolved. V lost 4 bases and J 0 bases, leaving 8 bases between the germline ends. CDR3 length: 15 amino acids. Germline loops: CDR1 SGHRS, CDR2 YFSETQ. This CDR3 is CASSPVLSGANVLTF. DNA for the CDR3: TGCGCCAGCAGCCCGGTCCTCTCTGGGGCCAACGTCCTGACTTTC.

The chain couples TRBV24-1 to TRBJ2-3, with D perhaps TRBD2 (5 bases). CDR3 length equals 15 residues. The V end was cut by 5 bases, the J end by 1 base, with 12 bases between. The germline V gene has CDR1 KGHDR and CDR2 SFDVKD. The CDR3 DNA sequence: TGTGCCACCAGTGCCATGGTCGGGGGCACAGATACGCAGTATTTT. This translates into CATSAMVGGTDTQYF.

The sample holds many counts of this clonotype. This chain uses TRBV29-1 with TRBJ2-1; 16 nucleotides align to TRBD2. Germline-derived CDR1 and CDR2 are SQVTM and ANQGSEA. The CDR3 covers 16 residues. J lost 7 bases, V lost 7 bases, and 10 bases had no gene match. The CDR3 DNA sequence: TGCAGCGCCGGGACTAGCGGGGGGGCGATGTCGAATGAGCAGTTCTTC. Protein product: CSAGTSGGAMSNEQFF.

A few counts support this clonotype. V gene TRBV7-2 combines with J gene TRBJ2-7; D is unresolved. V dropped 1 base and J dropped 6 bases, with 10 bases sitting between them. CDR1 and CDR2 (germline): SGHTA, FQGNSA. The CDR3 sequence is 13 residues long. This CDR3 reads CASSLGPSSEQYF. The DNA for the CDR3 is TGTGCCAGCAGCTTAGGGCCGTCCAGCGAGCAGTACTTC. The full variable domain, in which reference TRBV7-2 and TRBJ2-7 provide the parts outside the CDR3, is GAGVSQSPSNKVTEKGKDVELRCDPISGHTALYWYRQSLGQGLEFLIYFQGNSAPDKSGLPSDRFSAERTGGSVSTLTIQRTQQEDSAVYLCASSLGPSSEQYFGPGTRLTVT.

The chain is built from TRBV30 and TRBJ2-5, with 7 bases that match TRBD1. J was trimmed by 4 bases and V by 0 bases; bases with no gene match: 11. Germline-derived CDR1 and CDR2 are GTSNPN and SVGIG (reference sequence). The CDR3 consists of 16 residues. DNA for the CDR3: TGTGCCTGGAGTGTAGGAAGAGACAGGGTGAGAGAGACCCAGTACTTC. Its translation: CAWSVGRDRVRETQYF. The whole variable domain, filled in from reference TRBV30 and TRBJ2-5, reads SQTIHQWPATLVQPVGSPLSLECTVEGTSNPNLYWYRQAAGRGLQLLFYSVGIGQISSEVPQNLSASRPQDRQFILSSKKLLLSDSGFYLCAWSVGRDRVRETQYFGPGTRLLVL.

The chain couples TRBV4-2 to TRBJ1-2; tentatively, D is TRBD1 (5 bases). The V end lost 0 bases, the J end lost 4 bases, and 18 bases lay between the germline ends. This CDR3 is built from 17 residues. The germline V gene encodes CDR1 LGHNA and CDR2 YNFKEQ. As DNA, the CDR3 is TGTGCCAGCAGCCAAGATCTTCCTGGGGGGGTCGGCTATGGCTACACCTTC. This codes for CASSQDLPGGVGYGYTF.

CDR3 in amino acids: CSVETSGGVTDTQYF. The CDR3 DNA follows: TGCAGCGTTGAGACTAGTGGAGGGGTCACAGATACGCAGTATTTT. The rearrangement uses TRBV29-1 and TRBJ2-3; the D gene is possibly TRBD2 (6 bases). From germline, CDR1 is SQVTM and CDR2 ANQGSEA. The CDR3 length is 15 residues. The V and J ends lost 3 bases and 2 bases respectively, with 15 bases between them.

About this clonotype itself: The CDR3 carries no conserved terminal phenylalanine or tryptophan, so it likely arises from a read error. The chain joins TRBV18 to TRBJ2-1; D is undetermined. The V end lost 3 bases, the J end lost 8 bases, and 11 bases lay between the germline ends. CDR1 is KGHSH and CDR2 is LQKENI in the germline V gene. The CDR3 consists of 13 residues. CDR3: CASSPAERDEQFS. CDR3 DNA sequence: TGTGCCAGCTCACCTGCAGAACGCGATGAGCAGTTCTCC.

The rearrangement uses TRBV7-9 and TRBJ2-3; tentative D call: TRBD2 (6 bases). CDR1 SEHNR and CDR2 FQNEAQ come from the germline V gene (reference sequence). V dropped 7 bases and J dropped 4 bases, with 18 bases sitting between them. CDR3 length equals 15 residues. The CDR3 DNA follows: TGTGCCAGCAACCGACAGCTGGAGGGCCCAGATACGCAGTATTTT. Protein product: CASNRQLEGPDTQYF.

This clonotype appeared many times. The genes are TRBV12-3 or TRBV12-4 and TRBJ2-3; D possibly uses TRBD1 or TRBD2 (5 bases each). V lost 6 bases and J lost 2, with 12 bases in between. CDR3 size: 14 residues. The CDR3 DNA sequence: TGTGCCAGCAGCGGGGCAGGGCCCACAGATACGCAGTATTTT. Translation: CASSGAGPTDTQYF.

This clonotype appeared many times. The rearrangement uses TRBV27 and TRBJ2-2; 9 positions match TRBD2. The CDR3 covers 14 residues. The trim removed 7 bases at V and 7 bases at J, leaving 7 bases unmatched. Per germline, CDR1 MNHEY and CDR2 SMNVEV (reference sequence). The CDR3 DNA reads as TGTGCCAGCATTGGAGCGGGGGGTTACGGGGAGCTGTTTTTT. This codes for CASIGAGGYGELFF.

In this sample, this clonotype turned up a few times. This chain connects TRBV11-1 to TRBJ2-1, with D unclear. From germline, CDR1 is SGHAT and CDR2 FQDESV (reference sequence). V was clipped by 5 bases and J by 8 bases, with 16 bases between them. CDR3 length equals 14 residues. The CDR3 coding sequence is TGTGCCAGCAGCCTGACCGGGCCCCGGGATGAGCAGTTCTTC. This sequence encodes CASSLTGPRDEQFF.

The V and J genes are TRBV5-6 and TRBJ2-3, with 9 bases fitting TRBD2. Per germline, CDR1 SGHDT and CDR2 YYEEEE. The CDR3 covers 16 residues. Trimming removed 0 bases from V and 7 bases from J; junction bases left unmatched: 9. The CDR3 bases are TGTGCCAGCAGCTTGGGTAGCGGGGGATCTACAAATACGCAGTATTTT. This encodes CASSLGSGGSTNTQYF.